These 23 T cell receptor beta chains originate from one sample sequenced in a study of cytomegalovirus exposure and HLA in healthy donors (dated by TCRdb to about 2017). The library was generated by the immunoSEQ multiplex PCR assay. For the multiplex PCR, a mixture combining 60 forward primers for TCR Vbeta segments and 13 reverse primers for TCR Jbeta segments was used. This immuneACCESS table, as held by TCRdb, lists in-frame sequences with V and J called but not all clones. Of the missing ones, under half trace to an unresolved V gene in checked studies; the others have no known cause. A total of about 180,000 clones appear in this sample, about 79% of them only once. Around 1.5% of the sample is held by the ten biggest clonotypes. Source material: PBMCs. Receptors were obtained from a man younger than 35 in good health and CMV-seronegative.

The V gene is TRBV28, the J gene TRBJ1-6; TRBD1 matches at 9 bases. This CDR3 has 14 amino acids. J lost 7 bases, V lost 6 bases, and 4 bases had no gene match. Looked up from germline, CDR1 is MDHEN and CDR2 is SYDVKM. The CDR3: CASRVGTGNSPLHF. In DNA form, the CDR3 reads TGTGCCAGCAGGGTGGGGACAGGGAATTCACCCCTCCACTTT.

The chain carries TRBV5-1 and TRBJ2-7; D gene unclear. From germline, CDR1 is SGHRS and CDR2 YFSETQ. This CDR3 spans 16 amino acids. V dropped 2 bases and J dropped 7 bases, with 22 bases sitting between them. CDR3 amino acids: CASSFGTEGPSGEQYF. CDR3 DNA sequence: TGCGCCAGCAGCTTCGGTACAGAAGGCCCCTCAGGAGAGCAGTACTTC.

The chain carries TRBV19 and TRBJ2-7, with 10 bases identical to TRBD2. This CDR3 is built from 16 residues. Per the germline V gene, CDR1 is LNHDA and CDR2 is SQIVND (reference sequence). Trimming removed 5 bases from V and 0 bases from J; junction bases left unmatched: 7. The CDR3 here is CASSPGLAVSSYEQYF. CDR3 nucleotides: TGTGCCAGTAGTCCCGGACTAGCGGTTAGCTCCTACGAGCAGTACTTC.

This chain uses TRBV5-4 with TRBJ2-2, with D perhaps TRBD2 (5 bases). The CDR3 has 15 residues. Per the germline V gene, CDR1 is SGHNT and CDR2 is YYREEE (reference sequence). V lost 2 bases and J lost 4, with 12 bases in between. This chain's CDR3 is CASSLHSGGTGELFF. CDR3 bases: TGTGCCAGCAGCTTACACAGCGGCGGCACCGGGGAGCTGTTTTTT.

The DNA for the CDR3 is TGTGCCAGCAGTTCTGGGGCAGAACAAGAGACCCAGTACTTC. Residues: CASSSGAEQETQYF. The chain links TRBV5-4 to TRBJ2-5, with D possibly matching TRBD1 (5 bases). The CDR3 is 14 amino acids. Trimming pared 5 bases from V and 2 bases from J, leaving 13 bases between. CDR1 SGHNT and CDR2 YYREEE come from the germline V gene (reference sequence).

This clone has just a few counts. This chain uses TRBV7-9 with TRBJ1-1, with D perhaps matching TRBD1 (5 bases). Germline V gene lookup returns CDR1 SEHNR and CDR2 FQNEAQ (reference sequence). The CDR3 has 14 amino acids. The V end lost 4 bases, the J end lost 1 base, and 10 bases lay between the germline ends. The CDR3 nucleotides are TGTGCCAGCAGCTCCAGGGTCTCGAACACTGAAGCTTTCTTT. This sequence encodes CASSSRVSNTEAFF.

This rearrangement joins TRBV30 to TRBJ2-3; D gene unclear. CDR1 GTSNPN and CDR2 SVGIG come from the germline V gene (reference sequence). This CDR3 is 11 amino acids long. The V end was cut by 4 bases, the J end by 7 bases, with 9 bases between. The CDR3 region is CAWTHMNTQYF. The CDR3 nucleotides read TGTGCCTGGACTCACATGAATACGCAGTATTTT.

In this sample, this clone turned up a few times. The chain links TRBV9 to TRBJ1-1; a possible D gene is TRBD1 (6 bases). This CDR3 spans 14 amino acids. Trimming removed 0 bases from V and 1 base from J, with 7 bases in between. Germline V lookup: CDR1 SGDLS, CDR2 YYNGEE. The CDR3 spells CASSVVTGNTEAFF. CDR3 DNA: TGTGCCAGCAGCGTAGTGACAGGGAACACTGAAGCTTTCTTT.

The chain couples TRBV25-1 to TRBJ2-1; tentatively, D is TRBD2 (6 bases). With 3 bases removed from V and 5 bases from J, the gap between germline ends came to 17 bases. Germline V gives CDR1 MGHDK, CDR2 SYGVNS. CDR3 length equals 16 residues. CDR3 nucleotide sequence: TGTGCCAGCAGTGATTGGGGAGGAACTTCCGACAATGAGCAGTTCTTC. It specifies CASSDWGGTSDNEQFF.

The chain recombines TRBV5-4 with TRBJ1-4; 9 nucleotides line up with TRBD1. The CDR3 contains 16 residues. V lost 2 bases, J lost 5 bases, and 7 bases stayed unmatched. CDR1 and CDR2 from the germline V gene are SGHNT and YYREEE (reference sequence). CDR3 sequence: CASSFLQGAGNEKLFF. Here the CDR3 DNA reads TGTGCCAGCAGCTTCTTACAGGGGGCGGGCAATGAAAAACTGTTTTTT. The entire variable domain, with the rest obtained from reference TRBV5-4 and TRBJ1-4, is as follows: ETGVTQSPTHLIKTRGQQVTLRCSSQSGHNTVSWYQQALGQGPQFIFQYYREEENGRGNFPPRFSGLQFPNYSSELNVNALELDDSALYLCASSFLQGAGNEKLFFGSGTQLSVL.

The CDR3: CASSVASGSWGEQFF. DNA for the CDR3: TGTGCCAGCAGCGTAGCTAGCGGGAGTTGGGGTGAGCAGTTCTTC. The genes are TRBV9 and TRBJ2-1; 10 bases match TRBD2. The germline CDR1 and CDR2 sequences are SGDLS and YYNGEE. The CDR3 length is 15 residues. Trimming removed 0 bases from V and 9 bases from J; junction bases left unmatched: 6. Combining the CDR3 with reference TRBV9 and TRBJ2-1 gives the whole variable domain DSGVTQTPKHLITATGQRVTLRCSPRSGDLSVYWYQQSLDQGLQFLIQYYNGEERAKGNILERFSAQQFPDLHSELNLSSLELGDSALYFCASSVASGSWGEQFFGPGTRLTVL.

The chain joins TRBV6-5 to TRBJ2-2; D is undetermined. This CDR3 region has 11 residues. Germline V gives CDR1 MNHEY, CDR2 SVGAGI. V shed 7 bases and J shed 5 bases, with 5 bases lying between them. This chain's CDR3 is CASTLTGELFF. In DNA form, the CDR3 reads TGTGCCAGCACCCTAACCGGGGAGCTGTTTTTT.

The J gene is TRBJ2-3, the V gene TRBV9; 9 bases fit TRBD2. This CDR3 is 15 amino acids long. Germline CDR1 reads SGDLS; CDR2 reads YYNGEE. Germline trimming cut 7 bases from V and 1 base from J; bases unmatched to any gene: 7. In DNA, the CDR3 is TGTGCCAGCGGCGGACTAGCGACCGGCACAGATACGCAGTATTTT. Translation gives CASGGLATGTDTQYF.

The chain recombines TRBV5-4 with TRBJ2-7, with 8 bases lining up with TRBD2. Germline V gene sequence: CDR1 SGHNT, CDR2 YYREEE (reference sequence). The CDR3 is 16 residues long. V shed 0 bases, J shed 1 base, and the junction held 6 bases outside the gene matches. Here the CDR3 reads CASSLGGTRPSYEQYF. The CDR3 DNA is TGTGCCAGCAGCTTGGGGGGGACTAGGCCGTCCTACGAGCAGTACTTC.

V usage is TRBV19 and J usage is TRBJ2-2; 10 nucleotides match TRBD2. The CDR3 extends over 14 amino acids. CDR1 and CDR2 (germline): LNHDA, SQIVND (reference sequence). The ends lost 6 bases at V and 7 bases at J; junction bases unmatched: 5. CDR3: CASRAGGPIGELFF. Written as DNA, the CDR3 is TGTGCCAGTAGAGCGGGAGGGCCAATCGGGGAGCTGTTTTTT.

CDR3 sequence (DNA): TGTGCCAGCAGAAGGAGAGCGGGGGTCCAAGAGACCCAGTACTTC. This translates into CASRRRAGVQETQYF. This sequence joins TRBV2 and TRBJ2-5; 8 nucleotides align to TRBD2. J gave up 1 base and V 6 bases, and 7 bases lay outside the gene matches. Germline V gene lookup returns CDR1 SNHLY and CDR2 FYNNEI. The CDR3 totals 15 residues.

J is TRBJ2-5 and V is TRBV5-1; 7 bases agree with TRBD1. Germline CDR1 and CDR2: SGHRS and YFSETQ. This CDR3 has 13 residues. V lost 4 bases, J lost 11 bases, and 11 bases stayed unmatched. The CDR3 loop is CASSIGTAKEQYF. The CDR3 DNA follows: TGCGCCAGCAGCATCGGGACAGCGAAAGAGCAGTACTTC.

The rearrangement links TRBV20-1 to TRBJ1-4, with 7 nucleotides matching TRBD1. With V trimmed by 4 bases and J by 12 bases, 5 bases remained unmatched. Germline values: CDR1 DFQATT, CDR2 SNEGSKA (reference sequence). CDR3 length: 11 residues. The CDR3 bases are TGCAGTGCTAAGGGGGCCCGGGAACTGTTTTTT. This gives the protein CSAKGARELFF.

This clone occurred a few times. The genes are TRBV27 and TRBJ2-2, with 7 nucleotides matching TRBD2. V dropped 2 bases and J dropped 6; count of bases not matched to a gene: 6. Germline CDR1 MNHEY, CDR2 SMNVEV (reference sequence). The CDR3 has 15 residues. The chain's CDR3 is CASSLEASGAGELFF. Here the CDR3 DNA reads TGTGCCAGCAGTTTAGAGGCTAGCGGCGCCGGGGAGCTGTTTTTT.

The chain is built from TRBV12-5 and TRBJ1-5, with no clear D. The germline CDR1 and CDR2 sequences are LGHNT and FRNRAP. Trimming removed 7 bases at V and 2 bases at J, with 9 bases between. This CDR3 is 13 amino acids long. CDR3 loop: CASAHGGNQPQHF. In DNA, the CDR3 is TGTGCTAGTGCCCACGGTGGCAATCAGCCCCAGCATTTT.

Turning to this clone: A read error may account for a junction end that differs from germline. V usage is TRBV7-7 and J usage is TRBJ2-5; 8 bases fit TRBD2. The germline V gene has CDR1 SSHAT and CDR2 FNYEAQ (reference sequence). The CDR3 is made up of 15 amino acids. In DNA form, the CDR3 reads TGTGCTAGCAGCAAAGTAACTAGCGGTGAAGAGACCCAGTACTTC. Protein: CASSKVTSGEETQYF.

J is TRBJ1-2 and V is TRBV7-9; 9 positions agree with TRBD1. V lost 4 bases to trimming and J lost 6 bases; unmatched junction nucleotides: 9. Germline assignment: CDR1 SEHNR and CDR2 FQNEAQ (reference sequence). This CDR3 spans 15 amino acids. CDR3: CASSSSPGTGHGYTF. The CDR3 DNA reads TGTGCCAGCAGCTCCAGTCCCGGGACAGGGCATGGCTACACCTTC.

The chain is built from TRBV19 and TRBJ2-7; possible D gene TRBD1, 6 bases. The CDR3 is 18 amino acids. V was shortened by 7 bases and J by 2 bases, with 27 bases between the two germline ends. Per germline, CDR1 LNHDA and CDR2 SQIVND (reference sequence). As DNA, the CDR3 is TGTGCCAGTACCGAAACCAAGACAGGTCCTACGGGGCCCTACGAGCAGTACTTC. Translating gives CASTETKTGPTGPYEQYF.